Below, 11 T cell receptor beta chains from the same sample are listed, as sequenced in a study of CD8+CD57+ T cells in acquired aplastic anemia. By flow cytometry, patients selected for sequencing had shown an expansion of CD8+CD57+ cells. Genomic DNA, serving as template, underwent TCR beta VDJ and CDR3 profiling. From the reads, TCRdb called clonotypes with MiXCR, one entry per CDR3 protein. The sample has approximately 300,000 distinct CDR3 sequences, 45% to 65% seen once. The sequenced sample consisted of sorted CD4+, CD8+, or CD8+CD57+ T cells (not recorded which) from PBMCs. The receptor source for this set is a human donor with aplastic anemia.

The V gene is TRBV2, the J gene TRBJ1-2; D remains ambiguous. V shed 3 bases and J shed 4 bases, with 15 bases lying between them. The CDR3 runs to 15 residues. CDR1 is SNHLY and CDR2 is FYNNEI in the germline V gene. This chain's CDR3 is CASSDEAHRGYGYTF. The DNA of the CDR3 is TGTGCCAGCAGTGATGAGGCACATCGGGGCTATGGCTACACCTTC.

For this clonotype: The junction departs from the called germline gene at one end, perhaps through a read error. This sequence joins TRBV9 and TRBJ1-2; weak D call: TRBD1 (6 bases). The CDR3 length is 14 residues. Looked up from germline, CDR1 is SGDLS and CDR2 is YYNGEE. As DNA, the CDR3 is TGTGCCGGCAGCGTAGGGGGGTCCGGCTATGGCTACACCTTC. Its protein product is CAGSVGGSGYGYTF.

The gene calls are TRBV6-4 and TRBJ1-6, with 8 nucleotides matching TRBD1. V lost 6 bases, J lost 8 bases, and 6 bases stayed unmatched. CDR1 and CDR2 from the germline V gene are MRHNA and SNTAGT. This CDR3 region has 14 residues. The CDR3 sequence: CASSTGQGYSPLHF. In DNA, the CDR3 is TGTGCCAGCAGCACCGGACAGGGTTATTCACCCCTCCACTTT.

The chain links TRBV7-9 to TRBJ2-3; 8 bases match TRBD2. The trim removed 3 bases at V and 5 bases at J, leaving 10 bases unmatched. The CDR3 extends over 16 amino acids. From germline, CDR1 is SEHNR and CDR2 FQNEAQ (reference sequence). The CDR3 nucleotides are TGTGCCAGCAGCTTCTCCGGTAGCGGGAAGGGAGATACGCAGTATTTT. Translated: CASSFSGSGKGDTQYF.

Only a few counts were recorded for this clonotype. This chain links TRBV2 with TRBJ1-2, with 11 bases aligning to TRBD1. The germline V gene has CDR1 SNHLY and CDR2 FYNNEI. The CDR3 has 14 amino acids. The J segment lost 4 bases and the V segment lost 6 bases, leaving 4 bases of the junction unmatched. The CDR3 reads CASRRTGGTYGYTF. The CDR3 DNA reads as TGTGCCAGCAGGCGGACAGGGGGCACCTATGGCTACACCTTC.

This clonotype was found many times. The CDR3 protein is CASSFSKSLAGGGSEQFF. The DNA for the CDR3 is TGTGCCAGCAGCTTCTCGAAGTCTCTAGCGGGAGGGGGGAGTGAGCAGTTCTTC. The J gene is TRBJ2-1, the V gene TRBV11-3; TRBD2 aligns across 12 bases. Unmatched junction bases numbered 15, after V lost 3 bases and J lost 9 bases. The germline V gene encodes CDR1 SGHNT and CDR2 YENEEA. This CDR3 comprises 18 residues.

In this sample, this clonotype turned up once. The rearrangement links TRBV10-3 to TRBJ1-1; weak D call: TRBD1 (5 bases). CDR1 is ENHRY, CDR2 SYGVKD, per germline. The CDR3 contains 13 residues. The V and J ends lost 10 bases and 7 bases respectively, with 19 bases between them. This CDR3 reads CASSRGFGNEAFF. CDR3 sequence (DNA): TGTGCCAGCAGCCGGGGGTTTGGGAATGAAGCTTTCTTT.

The CDR3 DNA reads TGTGCCAGCGGCGGGACTAGCGGCTACGAGCAGTACTTC. This encodes CASGGTSGYEQYF. V is TRBV9 and J is TRBJ2-7; TRBD2 agrees at 11 bases. Germline V gene lookup returns CDR1 SGDLS and CDR2 YYNGEE. The CDR3 is made up of 13 amino acids. The V segment lost 7 bases and the J segment 3 bases; nucleotides outside the gene matches: 3.

This clonotype has a single count. J is TRBJ2-1 and V is TRBV7-2, with TRBD2 matching 11 bases. Germline CDR1 reads SGHTA; CDR2 reads FQGNSA. The CDR3 is 15 residues long. V shed 5 bases, J shed 6 bases, and the junction held 6 bases outside the gene matches. CDR3 sequence: CASSPLAGARNEQFF. The CDR3 region has the DNA TGTGCCAGCAGCCCACTAGCGGGAGCCCGCAATGAGCAGTTCTTC.

This clonotype occurred many times. The chain links TRBV12-3 or TRBV12-4 to TRBJ1-6, with 10 bases that match TRBD1. This CDR3 region has 15 residues. Unmatched junction bases numbered 7, after V lost 6 bases and J lost 8 bases. In DNA form, the CDR3 reads TGTGCCAGCAGGGGCAGACAGGGGGCGGATTCACCCCTCCACTTT. It is translated as CASRGRQGADSPLHF.

In this sample, this clonotype turned up many times. The chain joins TRBV3-1 to TRBJ2-7; weak D call: TRBD2 (7 bases). Deletions cut 4 bases from V and 4 bases from J, with 11 bases between. This CDR3 is built from 13 residues. Germline CDR1 and CDR2: LGHDT and YNNKEL (reference sequence). CDR3 DNA: TGTGCCAGCAGCCGGGGGGGGCCGTACGAGCAGTACTTC. Its translation: CASSRGGPYEQYF.